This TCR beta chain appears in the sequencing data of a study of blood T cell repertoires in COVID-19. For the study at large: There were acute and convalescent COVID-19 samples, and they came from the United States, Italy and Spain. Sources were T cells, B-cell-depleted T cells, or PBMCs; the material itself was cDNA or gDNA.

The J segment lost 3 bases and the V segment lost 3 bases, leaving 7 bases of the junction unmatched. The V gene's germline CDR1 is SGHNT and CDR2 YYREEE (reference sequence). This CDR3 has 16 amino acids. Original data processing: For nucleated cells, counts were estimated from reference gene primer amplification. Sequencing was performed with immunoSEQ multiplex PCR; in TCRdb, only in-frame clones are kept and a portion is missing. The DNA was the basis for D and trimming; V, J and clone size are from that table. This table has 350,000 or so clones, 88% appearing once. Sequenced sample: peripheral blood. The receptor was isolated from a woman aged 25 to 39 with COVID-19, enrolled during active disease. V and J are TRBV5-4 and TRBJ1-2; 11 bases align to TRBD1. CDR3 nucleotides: TGTGCCAGCAGCTCACTTAGGACAGGGGGCGACTATGGCTACACCTTC. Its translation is CASSSLRTGGDYGYTF.